What follows are 28 T cell receptor beta chains derived from one specimen sequenced in a study of beta chain features in type 1 diabetes. What was sequenced were expressed TCRB transcripts, since all of the isolated RNA had been reverse transcribed. Here immunoSEQ multiplex PCR was the method, and the copy in TCRdb shows in-frame clones only, minus some. Among under 900,000 clones listed, about 17% were seen once. The sample was naive CD4+ T cells from blood. These receptors originate from a young woman in good health.

The chain uses TRBV7-9 and TRBJ2-1; no definite D call. V was pared by 1 base and J by 12 bases, with 10 bases between. Germline V gene sequence: CDR1 SEHNR, CDR2 FQNEAQ (reference sequence). This CDR3 spans 12 amino acids. DNA for the CDR3: TGTGCCAGCAGCTTAGATCAAGCACCGCAGTTCTTC. Protein sequence: CASSLDQAPQFF.

This clone was detected only a few times. The chain recombines TRBV19 with TRBJ1-5, with D possibly matching TRBD1 (5 bases). CDR3 length: 14 amino acids. Germline V lookup: CDR1 LNHDA, CDR2 SQIVND (reference sequence). V was trimmed by 7 bases and J by 6 bases, leaving 16 bases between them. CDR3 protein: CASTTQGSGQPQHF. CDR3 in DNA: TGTGCCAGTACCACCCAGGGTAGCGGTCAGCCCCAGCATTTT.

The J gene is TRBJ1-3, the V gene TRBV15, with D possibly being TRBD1 (5 bases). The germline V and J ends were trimmed by 3 bases and 0 bases, with 9 bases remaining between them. The CDR3 runs 15 residues. Germline V gene lookup returns CDR1 LNHNV and CDR2 YYDKDF (reference sequence). The CDR3 loop reads CATSSNRPSGNTIYF. The CDR3 bases are TGTGCCACCAGCAGTAACAGGCCCTCTGGAAACACCATATATTTT.

This clone was counted a few times. One end of the junction is discordant with germline, which a read error may explain. The V call is TRBV5-4, the J call TRBJ2-2; no clear D gene. Germline CDR1 SGHNT, CDR2 YYREEE (reference sequence). The CDR3 contains 14 residues. CDR3: CASSLVADTGELFF. The DNA for the CDR3 is TGTGCCAGCAGCTTGGTGGCAGACACTGGGGAGCTGTTTTTT.

This clone was found a few times. This chain uses TRBV15 with TRBJ2-1, with TRBD2 matching over 9 bases. This CDR3 is built from 16 residues. CDR1 is LNHNV, CDR2 YYDKDF, per germline (reference sequence). V dropped 1 base and J dropped 5; count of bases not matched to a gene: 6. CDR3 loop: CATSRVSTSGNNEQFF. Written as DNA, the CDR3 is TGTGCCACCAGCAGAGTATCGACTAGCGGAAACAATGAGCAGTTCTTC.

This clone has a handful of counts. The V and J genes are TRBV7-9 and TRBJ2-3; weak D call: TRBD2 (6 bases). The germline gives CDR1 SEHNR, CDR2 FQNEAQ (reference sequence). Trimming cost V 4 bases and J 2 bases, with 25 bases left between them. CDR3 size: 19 residues. The CDR3 sequence: CASSSGTSQKRNNTDTQYF. The DNA for the CDR3 is TGTGCCAGCAGCTCGGGTACTAGCCAAAAAAGAAACAACACAGATACGCAGTATTTT.

This clone has only a few counts. The chain has TRBV21-1 and TRBJ1-1. TRBV21-1 is termed a pseudogene. CDR3 length equals 13 residues. The CDR3 reads CASSKALNTEAFF. The CDR3, as DNA: TGTGCCAGCAGCAAAGCGCTGAACACTGAAGCTTTCTTT.

In DNA, the CDR3 is TGTGCCAGCAGGCACTTTCATTCTAGCGCTGGGGCCAACGTCCTGACTTTC. Residues: CASRHFHSSAGANVLTF. The V call is TRBV28, the J call TRBJ2-6, with D tentatively TRBD2 (6 bases). CDR1 and CDR2 (germline): MDHEN, SYDVKM. The V gene lost 6 bases and the J gene lost 2 bases, with 17 bases spanning the gap. This CDR3 contains 17 residues.

V usage is TRBV6-4 and J usage is TRBJ1-5; D not certain. Trimming removed 4 bases at V and 11 bases at J, with 12 bases between. The CDR3 runs 12 residues. The germline V gene has CDR1 MRHNA and CDR2 SNTAGT. The CDR3 here is CASSARSITQHF. DNA for the CDR3: TGTGCCAGCAGTGCCCGGAGTATAACCCAGCATTTT.

This clone showed up just a few times. The chain links TRBV19 to TRBJ2-5; 7 bases line up with TRBD1. This CDR3 spans 13 amino acids. Germline V CDR1 and CDR2: LNHDA, SQIVND (reference sequence). Germline trimming cut 9 bases from V and 2 bases from J; bases unmatched to any gene: 6. CDR3 bases: TGTGCCAGCGCCGGGACAGTTCAAGAGACCCAGTACTTC. Translated, it gives CASAGTVQETQYF.

This clone was detected a few times. The chain links TRBV7-3 to TRBJ2-1; D is undetermined. The CDR3 is made up of 13 amino acids. The germline CDR1 and CDR2 sequences are SGHTA and FQGTGA. V lost 3 bases to trimming and J lost 7 bases, with 10 bases between them. CDR3 nucleotide sequence: TGTGCCAGCAGCTTCCGAGCGTTGAATGAGCAGTTCTTC. Protein product: CASSFRALNEQFF. The full variable domain, completed using reference TRBV7-3 and TRBJ2-1, is GAGVSQTPSNKVTEKGKYVELRCDPISGHTALYWYRQSLGQGPEFLIYFQGTGAADDSGLPNDRFFAVRPEGSVSTLKIQRTERGDSAVYLCASSFRALNEQFFGPGTRLTVL.

This clone has only a few counts. The CDR3 nucleotides read TGTGCCAGCAGCTTAACCCCGGAGAATGAGCAGTTCTTC. Translation gives CASSLTPENEQFF. The V call is TRBV7-2, the J call TRBJ2-1; D not resolved. Per germline, CDR1 SGHTA and CDR2 FQGNSA. V lost 2 bases to trimming and J lost 7 bases, with 9 bases between them. The CDR3 is made up of 13 amino acids.

This clone was observed a handful of times. This rearrangement joins TRBV28 to TRBJ1-5; D unclear. Deletions cut 5 bases from V and 6 bases from J, with 20 bases between. CDR1 is MDHEN and CDR2 is SYDVKM in the germline V gene. The CDR3 loop spans 16 amino acids. The CDR3 DNA reads as TGTGCCAGCAGTGACTTGGGATCTCCTCGGGGTCAGCCCCAGCATTTT. This sequence encodes CASSDLGSPRGQPQHF.

The chain employs TRBV9 and TRBJ2-1; 7 bases are shared with TRBD1. J gave up 2 bases and V 4 bases, and 9 bases lay outside the gene matches. Germline loops: CDR1 SGDLS, CDR2 YYNGEE. This CDR3 has 16 residues. This CDR3 reads CASSKKQGFTYNEQFF. In nucleotides, the CDR3 is TGTGCCAGCAGCAAAAAACAGGGGTTTACCTACAATGAGCAGTTCTTC.

About this clone itself: The junction differs from germline at one of its ends, possibly a read error. The rearrangement uses TRBV7-2 and TRBJ2-1; no clear D gene. The CDR3 is 14 amino acids. Germline CDR1 is SGHTA and CDR2 is FQGNSA. CDR3 region: CASRLEARDNEQFF. The CDR3 DNA is TGTGCCAGCAGGTTAGAGGCCCGGGACAATGAGCAGTTCTTC.

V and J are TRBV5-1 and TRBJ2-3, with 9 bases aligning to TRBD2. Germline loops: CDR1 SGHRS, CDR2 YFSETQ. The junction had 4 bases not matched to a gene; V was cut back by 2 bases and J by 3 bases. This CDR3 is 15 amino acids long. The CDR3, as DNA: TGCGCCAGCAGCTTATCGGCGGGAGGGACAGATACGCAGTATTTT. Its protein product is CASSLSAGGTDTQYF.

This chain uses TRBV9 with TRBJ2-2; 8 bases align to TRBD1. This CDR3 has 21 amino acids. Germline CDR1 reads SGDLS; CDR2 reads YYNGEE. The V and J ends lost 0 bases and 4 bases, in that order; junction bases with no gene match: 20. CDR3 sequence: CASSVGVSLPRTGLRTGELFF. The CDR3 DNA sequence: TGTGCCAGCAGCGTAGGAGTTTCCCTACCCCGGACAGGGCTTCGCACCGGGGAGCTGTTTTTT. Full variable domain (missing parts from reference TRBV9 and TRBJ2-2): DSGVTQTPKHLITATGQRVTLRCSPRSGDLSVYWYQQSLDQGLQFLIQYYNGEERAKGNILERFSAQQFPDLHSELNLSSLELGDSALYFCASSVGVSLPRTGLRTGELFFGEGSRLTVL.

V and J are TRBV11-2 and TRBJ2-7; tentatively, D is TRBD2 (6 bases). The germline CDR1 and CDR2 sequences are SGHAT and FQNNGV. Trimming took off 1 base at V and 4 bases at J, with 11 bases between the two ends. There are 14 residues in the CDR3. CDR3 residues: CASSLVSGEYEQYF. DNA of the CDR3: TGTGCCAGCAGCTTAGTTTCGGGGGAGTACGAGCAGTACTTC.

The chain links TRBV19 to TRBJ1-1, with D hard to call. CDR3 length: 14 amino acids. The V end lost 8 bases, the J end lost 0 bases, and 13 bases lay between the germline ends. Germline V gene lookup returns CDR1 LNHDA and CDR2 SQIVND (reference sequence). DNA for the CDR3: TGTGCCAGTTTCCCCCGGGAGATGAACACTGAAGCTTTCTTT. Amino acids: CASFPREMNTEAFF.

A remark on this clone: Its ends do not fully match the called genes, so a read error is possible. The V and J genes are TRBV10-3 and TRBJ1-2; perhaps TRBD1 as D (5 bases). This CDR3 is 16 amino acids long. Germline loops: CDR1 ENHRY, CDR2 SYGVKD. The CDR3 sequence: CASSYSSGYGMYGYTF. The CDR3 coding sequence is TGTGCCAGCAGTTACTCGTCAGGGTACGGGATGTATGGCTACACCTTC.

V and J are TRBV7-2 and TRBJ2-2; D remains ambiguous. Germline V gene sequence: CDR1 SGHTA, CDR2 FQGNSA. This CDR3 spans 15 amino acids. Trimming left V 8 bases short and J 1 base short, with 14 bases between. The CDR3 sequence: CASGRAPRNTGELFF. DNA of the CDR3: TGTGCCAGCGGCCGGGCACCTCGGAACACCGGGGAGCTGTTTTTT.

The rearrangement uses TRBV27 and TRBJ1-2; 9 bases are shared with TRBD1. CDR3 length equals 13 residues. Germline assignment: CDR1 MNHEY and CDR2 SMNVEV (reference sequence). V lost 6 bases and J lost 7; bases outside the gene matches: 6. This CDR3 is CASRRDRESGYTF. Written as DNA, the CDR3 is TGTGCCAGCAGACGGGACAGGGAAAGTGGCTACACCTTC.

The chain is built from TRBV27 and TRBJ1-3; D possibly corresponds to TRBD1 (5 bases). Germline assignment: CDR1 MNHEY and CDR2 SMNVEV (reference sequence). V lost 6 bases, J lost 0 bases, and 15 bases lay in between. The CDR3 is made up of 16 amino acids. The CDR3 is CASRAVRGSSGNTIYF. The CDR3 nucleotides are TGTGCCAGCAGGGCAGTCCGGGGGAGCTCTGGAAACACCATATATTTT.

This clone was seen a few times. This CDR3 is also generated by other DNA sequences in the sample. The V gene is TRBV2, the J gene TRBJ2-5; D might be TRBD2 (6 bases). Per the germline V gene, CDR1 is SNHLY and CDR2 is FYNNEI. The CDR3 is 12 amino acids. The V end was cut by 3 bases, the J end by 5 bases, with 7 bases between. The chain's CDR3 is CASSEEGETQYF. The CDR3 nucleotides are TGTGCCAGCAGTGAGGAGGGGGAGACCCAGTACTTC.

This clone occurred a few times. The chain carries TRBV6-5 and TRBJ2-5; maybe TRBD2 (6 bases). In germline, CDR1 is MNHEY, CDR2 SVGAGI. V lost 2 bases, J lost 4 bases, and 8 bases lay in between. The CDR3 extends over 13 amino acids. As DNA, the CDR3 is TGTGCCAGCAGTTACGACGGGGGAGAGACCCAGTACTTC. It codes for CASSYDGGETQYF.

This clone showed up just a few times. A much larger clone lies a single base off, so this may be a read error. V gene TRBV21-1 combines with J gene TRBJ2-3. TRBV21-1 is noted as a pseudogene. The CDR3 has 11 amino acids. In nucleotides, the CDR3 is TGTGCCAGCAGATCCACAGATACGCAGTATTTT. Translating it yields CASRSTDTQYF.

This chain joins TRBV15 and TRBJ1-4, with D tentatively TRBD1 (6 bases). Germline V lookup: CDR1 LNHNV, CDR2 YYDKDF (reference sequence). The V and J ends lost 0 bases and 8 bases respectively, with 16 bases between them. CDR3 size: 16 residues. The CDR3 sequence is CATSRDPPGVGEKLFF. DNA of the CDR3: TGTGCCACCAGCAGAGATCCCCCAGGGGTAGGCGAAAAACTGTTTTTT. Full variable domain (outside the CDR3, taken from reference TRBV15 and TRBJ1-4): DAMVIQNPRYQVTQFGKPVTLSCSQTLNHNVMYWYQQKSSQAPKLLFHYYDKDFNNEADTPDNFQSRRPNTSFCFLDIRSPGLGDTAMYLCATSRDPPGVGEKLFFGSGTQLSVL.

This clone was picked up a small number of times. The V gene is TRBV15, the J gene TRBJ2-4; D gene unclear. Germline assignment: CDR1 LNHNV and CDR2 YYDKDF (reference sequence). V lost 5 bases to trimming and J lost 6 bases, with 17 bases between them. The CDR3 sequence is 15 residues long. The CDR3 sequence is CATSLIVTSANIQYF. CDR3 bases: TGTGCCACCAGCCTGATCGTGACCTCGGCAAACATTCAGTACTTC.